This record covers a single T cell receptor beta chain. This sample is drawn from a study of blood T cell repertoires in COVID-19. About the study: COVID-19 samples from acute and convalescent phases originated in the United States, Italy and Spain. T cells, B-cell-depleted T cells, or PBMCs supplied cDNA or gDNA.

The CDR3 has 13 amino acids. In germline, CDR1 is SGHAT, CDR2 FQNNGV. V gave up 5 bases and J gave up 5 bases, with 12 bases separating them. The authors' processing: Amplified reference gene primers provided the basis for estimating nucleated cell counts. Sequenced by immunoSEQ multiplex PCR; TCRdb stores in-frame clones only, minus some. The V and J calls and clone size are taken from that table; D and trimming were inferred from the DNA. The profile shows more than 95,000 clones, more than 80% of them singletons. The sample consisted of peripheral blood. This sequence was found in a man aged 55-75 years with acute or convalescent COVID-19. The chain joins TRBV11-2 to TRBJ2-5; TRBD1 might be the D (5 bases). The CDR3 DNA follows: TGTGCCAGCAGCCGAGCCAGGGCGGAGACCCAGTACTTC. Its translation: CASSRARAETQYF.